The sequence of this T cell receptor (beta chain) was determined in a study of PD-L1 blockade in urothelial cancer. Libraries were prepared by immunoSEQ multiplex PCR; TCRdb keeps only in-frame clonotypes and omits some of them. The sample lists 87,000 or so clones, 84% occurring once. The CDR3 extends over 14 amino acids. Trimming removed 1 base at V and 1 base at J, with 7 bases between. Germline V gene lookup returns CDR1 SGHRS and CDR2 YFSETQ. Time point meaning: pretreatment peripheral blood. A total of 1 to 8 samples per patient were collected pretreatment and on-treatment. This receptor was obtained from a man in his fifties or sixties with urothelial cancer. The material was PBMCs, obtained around atezolizumab (anti-PD-L1) treatment. This chain connects TRBV5-1 to TRBJ2-3; the D gene is possibly TRBD2 (6 bases). In nucleotides, the CDR3 is TGCGCCAGCAGCTTGTGGGAGGGCACAGATACGCAGTATTTT. Translating it yields CASSLWEGTDTQYF.